This paragraph covers one T cell receptor (beta chain) sequence. Antigen unknown. CDR3 length: 11 residues. V was clipped by 7 bases and J by 6 bases, with 10 bases between them. The germline gives CDR1 GTSNPN, CDR2 SVGIG (reference sequence). Primers for the PCR totalled 60 Vbeta and 13 Jbeta. Repertoires were generated with immunoSEQ multiplex PCR, while TCRdb's copy carries only in-frame clones and drops some. Altogether approximately 220,000 clones are present, over 65% being singletons, with the ten largest covering approximately 0.63%. The sample comes from a study of cytomegalovirus exposure and HLA in healthy donors. In the study overall: The study's early data release held roughly 91 million unique TCRs from HLA-typed donors. Ancestry clustering placed around 80% of about 400 genotyped donors in the Caucasian-associated cluster.

Whole-study results and caveats: Most observed TCR sequences were rare, whereas some public TCRs were detected in many donors. Reportedly, HLA-A and HLA-B alleles of most subjects were accurately predicted from TCR beta.

The specimen was PBMCs. V usage is TRBV30 and J usage is TRBJ2-4; D is perhaps TRBD1 (6 bases). The receptor's source is a man younger than 35 in good health and CMV-seronegative. CDR3 nucleotides: TGTGCCTTTACAGGGACAAACATTCAGTACTTC. This sequence encodes CAFTGTNIQYF.